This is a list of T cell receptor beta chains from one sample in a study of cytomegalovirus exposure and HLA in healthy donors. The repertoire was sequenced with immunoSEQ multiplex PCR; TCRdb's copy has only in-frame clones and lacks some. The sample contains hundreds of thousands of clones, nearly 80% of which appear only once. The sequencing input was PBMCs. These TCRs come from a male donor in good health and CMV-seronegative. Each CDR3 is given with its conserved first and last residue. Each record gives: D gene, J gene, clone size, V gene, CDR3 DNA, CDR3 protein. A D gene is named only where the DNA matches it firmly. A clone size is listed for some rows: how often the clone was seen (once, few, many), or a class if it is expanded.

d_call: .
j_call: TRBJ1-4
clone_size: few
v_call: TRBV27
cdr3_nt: TGTGCCAGCAGTTTACAGGGTCGGGAAAAACTGTTTTTT
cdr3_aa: CASSLQGREKLFF

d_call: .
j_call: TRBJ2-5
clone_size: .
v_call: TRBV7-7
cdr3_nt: TGTGCTAGCAGCTCCCTTCCAGGGACAAGGGAGACCCAGTACTTC
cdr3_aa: CASSSLPGTRETQYF

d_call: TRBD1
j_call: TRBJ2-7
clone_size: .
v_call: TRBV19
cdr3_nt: TGTGCCAGTAGTAGGAGGACAGGGCAATATGACTACGAGCAGTACTTC
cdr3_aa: CASSRRTGQYDYEQYF

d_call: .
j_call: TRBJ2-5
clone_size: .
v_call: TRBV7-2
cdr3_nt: TGTGCCAGCAGCTTAAGGGTCGGAGGGACCCAAGAGACCCAGTACTTC
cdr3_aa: CASSLRVGGTQETQYF

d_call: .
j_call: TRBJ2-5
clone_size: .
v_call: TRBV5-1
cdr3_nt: TGCGCCAGCAGCTTGGTTGGGTCACAAGGTAGAGGGACCCAGTACTTC
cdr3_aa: CASSLVGSQGRGTQYF

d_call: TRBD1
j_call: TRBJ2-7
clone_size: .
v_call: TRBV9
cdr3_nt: TGTGCCAGCAGCGCCCCGGGACAGGGTGACTACGAGCAGTACTTC
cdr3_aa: CASSAPGQGDYEQYF

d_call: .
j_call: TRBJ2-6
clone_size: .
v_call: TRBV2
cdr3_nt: TGTGCCAGCAGTGTGTTGGTAGACTCTGGGGCCAACGTCCTGACTTTC
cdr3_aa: CASSVLVDSGANVLTF

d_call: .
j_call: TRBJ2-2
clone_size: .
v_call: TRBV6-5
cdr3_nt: TGTGCCAGCGGCGCGACCCTCGGGTTGTCCGGGGAGCTGTTTTTT
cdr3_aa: CASGATLGLSGELFF

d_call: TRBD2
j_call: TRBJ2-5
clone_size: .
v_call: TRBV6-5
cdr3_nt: TGTGCCAGCAGTGGACTAGCGGGCCCACAGACCCAGTACTTC
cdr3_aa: CASSGLAGPQTQYF

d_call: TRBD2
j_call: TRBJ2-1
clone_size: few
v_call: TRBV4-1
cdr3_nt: TGCGCCAGCAGCCAAGATCCCCCTCGGCGGGAGGCCTACAATGAGCAGTTCTTC
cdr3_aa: CASSQDPPRREAYNEQFF

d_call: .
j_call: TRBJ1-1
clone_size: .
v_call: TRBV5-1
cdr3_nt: TGCGCCAGCAGCTTGATTCCGGGACACATGAACACTGAAGCTTTCTTT
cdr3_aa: CASSLIPGHMNTEAFF

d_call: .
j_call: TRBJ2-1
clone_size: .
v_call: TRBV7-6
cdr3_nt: TGTGCCAGCAGCTTAGGGGCATACAATGAGCAGTTCTTC
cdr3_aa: CASSLGAYNEQFF

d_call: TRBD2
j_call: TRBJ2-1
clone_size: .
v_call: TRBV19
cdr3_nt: TGTGCCAGTACTCCGACTAGCGGGGATCACAATGAGCAGTTCTTC
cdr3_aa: CASTPTSGDHNEQFF

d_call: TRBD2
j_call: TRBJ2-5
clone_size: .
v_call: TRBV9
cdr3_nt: TGTGCCAGCAGCGTCGGGTTAGCGGGGCGGGAGACCCAGTACTTC
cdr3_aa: CASSVGLAGRETQYF

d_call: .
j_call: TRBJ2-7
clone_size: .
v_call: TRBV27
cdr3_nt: TGTGCCAGCAGTACGGGGACAAGCTACGAGCAGTACTTC
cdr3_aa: CASSTGTSYEQYF

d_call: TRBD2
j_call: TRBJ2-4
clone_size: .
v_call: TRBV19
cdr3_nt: TGTGCCAGCCGCAGCGGGGGGGGAGCCAAAAACATTCAGTACTTC
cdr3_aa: CASRSGGGAKNIQYF

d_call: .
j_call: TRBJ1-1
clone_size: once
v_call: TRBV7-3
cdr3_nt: TGTGCCAGCAGCTTGTACGGGGAAGCCACTGAAGCTTTCTTT
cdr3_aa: CASSLYGEATEAFF

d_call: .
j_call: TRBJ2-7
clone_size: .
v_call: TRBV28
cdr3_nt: TGTGCCAGCAGGGGGGGACAGCGTACGCCCTACGAGCAGTACTTC
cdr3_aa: CASRGGQRTPYEQYF

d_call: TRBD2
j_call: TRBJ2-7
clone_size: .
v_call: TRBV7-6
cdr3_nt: TGTGCCAGCAGCTTAGTTCCCCCTCTAGCGGGAGTATCCAACGAGCAGTACTTC
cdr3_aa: CASSLVPPLAGVSNEQYF

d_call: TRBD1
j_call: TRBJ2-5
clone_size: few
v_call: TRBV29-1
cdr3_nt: TGCAGCGTTCACCCTTTCGACAGGGGCACAAGTGGTGAGATCCAGTACTTC
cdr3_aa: CSVHPFDRGTSGEIQYF

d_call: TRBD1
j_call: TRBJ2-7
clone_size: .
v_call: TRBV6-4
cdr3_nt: TGTGCCAGCAGTGAGGGGGACAGGGTCCACGAGCAGTACTTC
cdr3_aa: CASSEGDRVHEQYF

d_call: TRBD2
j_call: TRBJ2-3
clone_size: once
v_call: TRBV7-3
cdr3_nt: TGTGCCAGCAGCTTTAGTCTAGCGGCTAGCACAGATACGCAGTATTTT
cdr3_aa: CASSFSLAASTDTQYF

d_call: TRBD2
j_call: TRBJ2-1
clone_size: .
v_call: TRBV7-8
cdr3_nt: TGTGCCAGCAGCTTAGACGTTCTACTAGCGGGAGAAAATGAGCAGTTCTTC
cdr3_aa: CASSLDVLLAGENEQFF

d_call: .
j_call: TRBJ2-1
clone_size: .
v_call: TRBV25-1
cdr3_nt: TGTGCCAGCAGTGATTTAAGGACAACTTCCTACAATGAGCAGTTCTTC
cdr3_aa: CASSDLRTTSYNEQFF

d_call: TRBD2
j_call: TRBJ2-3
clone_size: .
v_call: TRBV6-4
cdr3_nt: TGTGCCAGCAGCCCCCTGAGCGGGGGGAGTACGCAGTATTTT
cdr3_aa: CASSPLSGGSTQYF

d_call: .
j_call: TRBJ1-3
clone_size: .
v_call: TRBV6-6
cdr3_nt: TGTGCCAGCAGTTACACGGGAACAAGTGGAAACACCATATATTTT
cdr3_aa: CASSYTGTSGNTIYF

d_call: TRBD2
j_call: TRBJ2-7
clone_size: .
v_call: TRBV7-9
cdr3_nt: TGTGCCAGCAGCTCCTTGGCGGGAGCCTACGAGCAGTACTTC
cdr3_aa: CASSSLAGAYEQYF

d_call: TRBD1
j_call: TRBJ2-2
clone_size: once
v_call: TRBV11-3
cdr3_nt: TGTGCCAGCAGCTTCGGGGACAGGGTCGAAAAAACCGGGGAGCTGTTTTTT
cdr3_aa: CASSFGDRVEKTGELFF

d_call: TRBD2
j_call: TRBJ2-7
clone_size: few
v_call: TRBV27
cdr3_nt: TGTGCCAGCAGTGTCGGGACTAGGGGCTACGAGCAGTACTTC
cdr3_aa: CASSVGTRGYEQYF

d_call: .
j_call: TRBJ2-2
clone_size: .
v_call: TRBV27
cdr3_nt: TGTGCCAGCGCCATGGGGACTTTGAACACCGGGGAGCTGTTTTTT
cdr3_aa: CASAMGTLNTGELFF

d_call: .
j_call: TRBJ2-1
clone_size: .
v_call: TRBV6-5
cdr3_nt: TGTGCCAGCAGTTACTCGAAAAGGTCAGGGATCAATGAGCAGTTCTTC
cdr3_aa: CASSYSKRSGINEQFF

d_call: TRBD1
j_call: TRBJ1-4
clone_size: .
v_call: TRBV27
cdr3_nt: TGTGCCACCATTGACAGGGGCGGTGAAAAACTGTTTTTT
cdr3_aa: CATIDRGGEKLFF

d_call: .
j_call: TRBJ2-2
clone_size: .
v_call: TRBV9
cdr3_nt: TGTGCCAGCAGCGAAGGCGGGGCCCCGAACACCGGGGAGCTGTTTTTT
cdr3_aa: CASSEGGAPNTGELFF

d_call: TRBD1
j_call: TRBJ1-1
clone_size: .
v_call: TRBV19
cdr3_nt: TGTGCCAGTAGCCCACCCGACAGGGTAGTGAACACTGAAGCTTTCTTT
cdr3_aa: CASSPPDRVVNTEAFF

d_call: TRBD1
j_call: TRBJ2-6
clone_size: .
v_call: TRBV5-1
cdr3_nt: TGCGCCAGCAGCTTGGCCGGCCAGGGGGTTGGGGCCAACGTCCTGACTTTC
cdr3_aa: CASSLAGQGVGANVLTF

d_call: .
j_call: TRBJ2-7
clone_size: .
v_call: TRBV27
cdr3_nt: TGTGCCAGCAGTTTAACGGTGAACTACGAGCAGTACTTC
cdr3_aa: CASSLTVNYEQYF

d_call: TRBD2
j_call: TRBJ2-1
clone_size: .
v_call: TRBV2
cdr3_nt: TGTGCCAGCAGTCTCCTAGCGGGAGAAGCTGGCAATGAGCAGTTCTTC
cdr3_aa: CASSLLAGEAGNEQFF

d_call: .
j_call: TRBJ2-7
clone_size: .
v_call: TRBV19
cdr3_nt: TGTGCCAGTAGTATCACAGTACTCAGCTCCTACGAGCAGTACTTC
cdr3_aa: CASSITVLSSYEQYF

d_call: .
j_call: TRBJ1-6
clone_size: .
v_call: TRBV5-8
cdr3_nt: TGTGCCAGCAGCTTGACAGGAAGCTCCTATAATTCACCCCTCCACTTT
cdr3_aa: CASSLTGSSYNSPLHF

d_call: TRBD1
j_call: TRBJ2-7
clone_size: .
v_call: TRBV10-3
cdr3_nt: TGTGCCATCAGTGAGGGACAGGGGGGCTACGAGCAGTACTTC
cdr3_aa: CAISEGQGGYEQYF

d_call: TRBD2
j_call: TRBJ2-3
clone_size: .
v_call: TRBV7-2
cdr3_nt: TGTGCCAGCAGCTACCGGACTAGCGGGGGGCCTAGCACAGATACGCAGTATTTT
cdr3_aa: CASSYRTSGGPSTDTQYF